Given below is one TCR beta chain in context. Original analysis: By means of reference gene primer amplification, nucleated cell counts were estimated. This table comes from immunoSEQ multiplex PCR, and its TCRdb copy is limited to in-frame clones, with some not included. The V and J calls and the clone size are those of that table, but D and trimming were determined from the DNA. The sample consists of about 270,000 clones, more than 70% of them appearing once. The entry originates in a study of blood T cell repertoires in COVID-19. At the level of the study: Whether acute or convalescent, the COVID-19 samples came from the United States, Italy and Spain. Sources were T cells, B-cell-depleted T cells, or PBMCs; the material itself was cDNA or gDNA.

CDR1 MDHEN and CDR2 SYDVKM come from the germline V gene. Deletions cut 4 bases from V and 7 bases from J, with 18 bases between. This CDR3 region has 15 residues. This chain connects TRBV28 to TRBJ2-3, with a tentative D call TRBD2 (5 bases). The clonotype was recovered from a woman in her late teens or twenties with acute or convalescent COVID-19. Sequenced sample: peripheral blood. CDR3: CASSSQTTPVNTQYF. For the CDR3, the DNA is TGTGCCAGCAGTTCACAGACTACTCCAGTAAATACGCAGTATTTT.